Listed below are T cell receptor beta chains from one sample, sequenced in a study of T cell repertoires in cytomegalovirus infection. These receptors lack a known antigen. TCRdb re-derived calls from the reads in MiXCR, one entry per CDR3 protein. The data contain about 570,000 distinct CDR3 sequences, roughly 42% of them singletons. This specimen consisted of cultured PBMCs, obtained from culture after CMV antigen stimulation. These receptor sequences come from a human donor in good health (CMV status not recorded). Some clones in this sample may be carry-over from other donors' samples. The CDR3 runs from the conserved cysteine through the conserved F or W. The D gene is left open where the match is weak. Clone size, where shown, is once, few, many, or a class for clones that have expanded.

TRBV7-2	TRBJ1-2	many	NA	TGTGCCAGCAGCTCCCCAGCGGGGACTAACTATGGCTACACCTTC	CASSSPAGTNYGYTF
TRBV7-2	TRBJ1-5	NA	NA	TGTGCCAGCAGCCCCCTGGCAGAGAAAAATCAGCCCCAGCATTTT	CASSPLAEKNQPQHF
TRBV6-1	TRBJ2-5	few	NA	TGTGCCAGCAGTGACACCCGAGAGACCCAGTACTTC	CASSDTRETQYF
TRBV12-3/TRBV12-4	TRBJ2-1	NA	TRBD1	TGTGCCAGCAGTGGAGACAGGGTCAATGAGCAGTTCTTC	CASSGDRVNEQFF
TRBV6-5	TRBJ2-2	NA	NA	TGTGCCAGCAGTTACTGGGGGTCCGGGGAGCTGTTTTTT	CASSYWGSGELFF
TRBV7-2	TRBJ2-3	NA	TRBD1	TGTGCCAGCAGCTTAAGGTTTGGGGACAGGGTAGTAGATACGCAGTATTTT	CASSLRFGDRVVDTQYF
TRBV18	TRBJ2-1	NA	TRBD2	TGTGCCAGCTCACCACCTCCCGGACTAGGGGCGGTGAATGAGCAGTTCTTC	CASSPPPGLGAVNEQFF
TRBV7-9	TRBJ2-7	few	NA	TGTGCCAGCAGCATGACGACAGGATCCTACGAGCAGTACTTC	CASSMTTGSYEQYF
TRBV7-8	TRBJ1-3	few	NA	TGTGCCAGCAGCAAGGACGGTTCATACGCGGACACCATATATTTT	CASSKDGSYADTIYF
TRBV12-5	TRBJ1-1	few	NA	TGTGCTAGTCGGAGGGACCTGAACACTGAAGCTTTCTTT	CASRRDLNTEAFF
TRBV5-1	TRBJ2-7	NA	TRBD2	TGCGCCAGCAGCCCATTGTACGGTAGCGGGGGTACCTCCTACGAGCAGTACTTC	CASSPLYGSGGTSYEQYF
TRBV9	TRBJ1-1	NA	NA	TGTGCCAGCAGCGTAGGGGGCAGGGGAGGGTACACTGAAGCTTTCTTT	CASSVGGRGGYTEAFF
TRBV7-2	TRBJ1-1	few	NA	TGTGCCAGCAGCGCGCTGGACAGCCCGAACACTGAAGCTTTCTTT	CASSALDSPNTEAFF
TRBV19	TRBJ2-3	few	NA	TGTGCCAGTAGTATTTCCGGGACCCTGGGAGATACGCAGTATTTT	CASSISGTLGDTQYF
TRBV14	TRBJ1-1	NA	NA	TGTGCCAGCGGCAGACGGGGGAACACTGAAGCTTTCTTT	CASGRRGNTEAFF
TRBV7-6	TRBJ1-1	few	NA	TGTGCCAGCAGCATTCAGGGAGGAGAGACTGAAGCTTTCTTT	CASSIQGGETEAFF
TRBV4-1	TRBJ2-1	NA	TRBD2	TGCGCCAGCAGCCAAGATCGGGGGGGGACTAGCGGCAACAATGAGCAGTTCTTC	CASSQDRGGTSGNNEQFF
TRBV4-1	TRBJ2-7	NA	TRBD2	TGCGCCAGCAGCCAAGAATCACTAGCGGGGTCCTACGAGCAGTACTTC	CASSQESLAGSYEQYF
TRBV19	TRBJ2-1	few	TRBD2	TGTGCCAGTAGTATCCCCTCCGGGACTAGCGGTTTCCCCCCGGGCAATGAGCAGTTCTTC	CASSIPSGTSGFPPGNEQFF
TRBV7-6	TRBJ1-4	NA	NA	TGTGCCAGCAGCTTAGCCCGGAGGGGACTCGAAAAACTGTTTTTT	CASSLARRGLEKLFF
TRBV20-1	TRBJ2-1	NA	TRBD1	TGCAGTGCTAACCTCCCGGGACAGGGGGCCAATGAGCAGTTCTTC	CSANLPGQGANEQFF
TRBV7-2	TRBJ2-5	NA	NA	TGTGCCAGCAGCTTAGGACTGGGTGCGACCCAGTACTTC	CASSLGLGATQYF
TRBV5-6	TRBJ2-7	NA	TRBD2	TGTGCCAGCAGCAAAACCGGGACTAGCGTGGCCGGGCAGTACTTC	CASSKTGTSVAGQYF
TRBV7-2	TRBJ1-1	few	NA	TGTGCCAGCAGCCGGGCCTGGGGGTACACTGAAGCTTTCTTT	CASSRAWGYTEAFF
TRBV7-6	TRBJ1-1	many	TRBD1	TGTGCCAGCAGCTTACAGGGGGCCACTGAAGCTTTCTTT	CASSLQGATEAFF
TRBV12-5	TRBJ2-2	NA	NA	TGTGCTAGTGGTTTTCCGGGGGCCTCGAACACCGGGGAGCTGTTTTTT	CASGFPGASNTGELFF
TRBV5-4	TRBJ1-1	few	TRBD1	TGTGCCAGCAGCCCCCGCGCAGGGGGGCTTTTGAGGACTGAAGCTTTCTTT	CASSPRAGGLLRTEAFF
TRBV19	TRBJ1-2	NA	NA	TGTGCCAGTAAGGAGGGGGGCTTCGACTATGGCTACACCTTC	CASKEGGFDYGYTF
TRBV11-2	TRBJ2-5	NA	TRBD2	TGTGCCAGCAGCTCCTTGGGGGGGTCGGTCCTGGAGACCCAGTACTTC	CASSSLGGSVLETQYF
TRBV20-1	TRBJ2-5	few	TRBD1	TGCAGTGGGACAGGGGCACAAGAGACCCAGTACTTC	CSGTGAQETQYF
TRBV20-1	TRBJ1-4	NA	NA	TGCAGTGCTAGATCGGAGCTCAATGAAAAACTGTTTTTT	CSARSELNEKLFF
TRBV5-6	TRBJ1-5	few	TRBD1	TGTGCCAGCAGCTCCAATTCCTGGACAGGCTATAGCAATCAGCCCCAGCATTTT	CASSSNSWTGYSNQPQHF
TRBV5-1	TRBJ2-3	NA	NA	TGCGCCAGCAGCTTGGAGCGGTCCTCAGATACGCAGTATTTT	CASSLERSSDTQYF
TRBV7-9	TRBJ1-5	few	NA	TGTGCCAGCAGCTTAGCGATCCAGGGGCCAGCGCCACAGCCCCAGCATTTT	CASSLAIQGPAPQPQHF
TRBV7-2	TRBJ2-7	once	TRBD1	TGTGCCAGCAGCTGGAGACAGGGGAGCGAGCAGTACTTC	CASSWRQGSEQYF
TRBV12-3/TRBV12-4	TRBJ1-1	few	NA	TGTGCCAGCAGTTTCCAAGCGAGGGACGCTGAAGCTTTCTTT	CASSFQARDAEAFF
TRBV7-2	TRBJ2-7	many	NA	TGTGCCAGCAGCTTAGCGGCAGGGAATATAGACGAGCAGTACTTC	CASSLAAGNIDEQYF
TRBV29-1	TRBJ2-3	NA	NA	TGCAGCGTTGGCGGGGGCGCAGATACGCAGTATTTT	CSVGGGADTQYF
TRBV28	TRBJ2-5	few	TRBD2	TGTGCCAGCAGTTTAATCTCAGCGGGGGGGCCTGGGACCCAGTACTTC	CASSLISAGGPGTQYF
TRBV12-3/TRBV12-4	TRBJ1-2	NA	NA	TGTGCCAGCAGTCCCAGCCTAAACTATGGCTACACCTTC	CASSPSLNYGYTF
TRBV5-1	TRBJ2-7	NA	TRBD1	TGCGCCAGCAGCTTGGCGGCAGGGGGTAAATCCTACGAGCAGTACTTC	CASSLAAGGKSYEQYF
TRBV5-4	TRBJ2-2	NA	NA	TGTGCCAGCAGCTTGGGACCCGGGGATCGGGAGCTGTTTTTT	CASSLGPGDRELFF
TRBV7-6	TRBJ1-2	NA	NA	TGTGCCAGCAGCTTAGCGGGCAGCCCACGTGGCTACACCTTC	CASSLAGSPRGYTF
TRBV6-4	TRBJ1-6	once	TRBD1	TGTGCCAGCAGTGACTCCGACAGGGGGCTCAAGTCACCCCTCCACTTT	CASSDSDRGLKSPLHF
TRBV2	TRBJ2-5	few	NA	TGTGCCAGCAGTGGCGGGCAGGCGAATCCCCTGGCGGCAAAAGAGACCCAGTACTTC	CASSGGQANPLAAKETQYF
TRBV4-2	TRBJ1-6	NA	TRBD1	TGTGCCAGCAGCCAATATCCCCCGGGACAGGGATATAATTCACCCCTCCACTTT	CASSQYPPGQGYNSPLHF
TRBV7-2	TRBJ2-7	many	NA	TGTGCCAGCAGTCTAAAGCGCACCTCGGATCACGAGCAGTACTTC	CASSLKRTSDHEQYF
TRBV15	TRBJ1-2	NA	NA	TGTGCCACCAGCAGAGAGCAGGGGCGCGACTATGGCTACACCTTC	CATSREQGRDYGYTF
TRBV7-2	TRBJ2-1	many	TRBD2	TGTGCCAGCAGCTTAGGTGGGGCGGGGGGGCAAAATGAGCAGTTCTTC	CASSLGGAGGQNEQFF
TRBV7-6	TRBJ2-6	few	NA	TGTGCCAGCAGCTTAGGGGAGAGCTCTGGGGCCAACGTCCTGACTTTC	CASSLGESSGANVLTF
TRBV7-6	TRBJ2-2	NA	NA	TGTGCCAGCAGCCTTTACAGGGAAGTCGCGAACACCGGGGAGCTGTTTTTT	CASSLYREVANTGELFF
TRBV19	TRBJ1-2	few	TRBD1	TGTGCCAGTAGTATCCTGGACAGGTCAAAGGGCTACACCTTC	CASSILDRSKGYTF
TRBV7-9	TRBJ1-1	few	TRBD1	TGTGCCAGCAGCTTAATAGTGGGACAGGGTCATTTACGAGCTTTCTTT	CASSLIVGQGHLRAFF
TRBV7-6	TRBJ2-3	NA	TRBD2	TGTGCCAGCAGCTTAAGGTCCGCGGGGGGGCCCGCAGATACGCAGTATTTT	CASSLRSAGGPADTQYF
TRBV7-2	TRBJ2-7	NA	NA	TGTGCCAGCAGCTCCCCCGAGGGCGTAAACCCCTACGAGCAGTACTTC	CASSSPEGVNPYEQYF
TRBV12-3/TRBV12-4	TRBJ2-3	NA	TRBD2	TGTGCCAGTAGCGTGGGACTAGTGGATACGCAGTATTTT	CASSVGLVDTQYF
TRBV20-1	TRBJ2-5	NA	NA	TGCAGTGCTAGAGATCCGGGCGGCCAAGAGACCCAGTACTTC	CSARDPGGQETQYF
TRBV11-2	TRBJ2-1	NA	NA	TGTGCCAGCAGCTTTCCGGGGGCCCAAAACAATGAGCAGTTCTTC	CASSFPGAQNNEQFF